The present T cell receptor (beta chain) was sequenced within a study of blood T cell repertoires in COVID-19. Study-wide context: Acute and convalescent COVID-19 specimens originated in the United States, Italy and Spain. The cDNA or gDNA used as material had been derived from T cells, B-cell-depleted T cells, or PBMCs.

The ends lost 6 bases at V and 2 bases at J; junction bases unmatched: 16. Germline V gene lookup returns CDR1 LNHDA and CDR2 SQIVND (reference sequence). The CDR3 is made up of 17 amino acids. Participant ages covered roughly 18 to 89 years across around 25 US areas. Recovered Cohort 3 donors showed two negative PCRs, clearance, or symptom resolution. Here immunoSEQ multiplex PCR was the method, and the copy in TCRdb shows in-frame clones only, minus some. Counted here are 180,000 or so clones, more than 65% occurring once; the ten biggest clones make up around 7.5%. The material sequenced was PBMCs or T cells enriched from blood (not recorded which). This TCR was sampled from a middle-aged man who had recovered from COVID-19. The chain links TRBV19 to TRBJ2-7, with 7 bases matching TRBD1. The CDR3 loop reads CASRRNLRDSGAYEQYF. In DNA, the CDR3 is TGTGCCAGTAGACGTAACCTCCGGGACAGTGGAGCCTACGAGCAGTACTTC. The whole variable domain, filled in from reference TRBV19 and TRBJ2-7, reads DGGITQSPKYLFRKEGQNVTLSCEQNLNHDAMYWYRQDPGQGLRLIYYSQIVNDFQKGDIAEGYSVSREKKESFPLTVTSAQKNPTAFYLCASRRNLRDSGAYEQYFGPGTRLTVT.